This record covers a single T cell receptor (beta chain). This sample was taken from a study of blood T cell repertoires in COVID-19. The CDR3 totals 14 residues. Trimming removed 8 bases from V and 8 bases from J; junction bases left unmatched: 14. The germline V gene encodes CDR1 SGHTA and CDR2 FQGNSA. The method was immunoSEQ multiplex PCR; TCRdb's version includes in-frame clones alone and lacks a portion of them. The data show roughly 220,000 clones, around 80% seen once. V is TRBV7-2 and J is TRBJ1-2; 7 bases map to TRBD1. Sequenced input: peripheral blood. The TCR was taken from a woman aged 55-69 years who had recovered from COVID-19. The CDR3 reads CASALEQGSVGYTF. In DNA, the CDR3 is TGTGCCAGCGCCCTAGAACAGGGGAGTGTCGGCTACACCTTC.